The 25 T cell receptor beta chains given below trace back to one sample, sequenced in a study of glioma-infiltrating T cells after dendritic cell vaccination. The table came from immunoSEQ multiplex PCR; TCRdb's copy has only in-frame clones and leaves some out. The data hold 100,000 or so clones, with around 91% observed a single time. Time point in this sample: after dendritic cell vaccination, including at tumor progression/relapse. Sequencing used blood, obtained after dendritic cell vaccination. These receptors were collected from a human donor with glioblastoma.

The CDR3 DNA sequence: TGTGCCAGCAGCCCAGGGGTGGGTGAAAAACTGTTTTTT. Its protein product is CASSPGVGEKLFF. The rearrangement uses TRBV7-3 and TRBJ1-4; D possibly corresponds to TRBD1 (6 bases). Germline CDR1 and CDR2: SGHTA and FQGTGA. V lost 5 bases and J 7 bases, leaving 11 bases between the germline ends. The CDR3 covers 13 residues.

This sequence joins TRBV18 and TRBJ2-7; 9 nucleotides align to TRBD1. The V segment lost 5 bases and the J segment 5 bases; nucleotides outside the gene matches: 10. Germline V lookup: CDR1 KGHSH, CDR2 LQKENI. The CDR3 contains 15 residues. For the CDR3, the DNA is TGTGCCAGCTCAATCTCACGGGGGACAGGGAACGAGCAGTACTTC. Translation gives CASSISRGTGNEQYF. The full variable domain, with the rest looked up from reference TRBV18 and TRBJ2-7, is NAGVMQNPRHLVRRRGQEARLRCSPMKGHSHVYWYRQLPEEGLKFMVYLQKENIIDESGMPKERFSAEFPKEGPSILRIQQVVRGDSAAYFCASSISRGTGNEQYFGPGTRLTVT.

V gene TRBV2 combines with J gene TRBJ1-2; D is perhaps TRBD1 (6 bases). The CDR3 is 13 residues long. V was pared by 4 bases and J by 3 bases, with 9 bases between. CDR1 is SNHLY, CDR2 FYNNEI, per germline. The CDR3 is CASSVRQDYGYTF. CDR3 coding DNA: TGTGCCAGCAGTGTACGACAGGACTATGGCTACACCTTC.

As for this clone: Other DNA variants within this sample encode the same CDR3. The genes are TRBV2 and TRBJ1-6, with 7 bases matching TRBD1. The J segment lost 7 bases and the V segment lost 5 bases, leaving 5 bases of the junction unmatched. The CDR3 has 14 amino acids. Germline V gene data show CDR1 as SNHLY and CDR2 as FYNNEI. CDR3 nucleotide sequence: TGTGCCAGCAGTTCGACAGGGTTCAATTCACCCCTCCACTTT. Amino acids: CASSSTGFNSPLHF.

This chain uses TRBV7-2 with TRBJ1-3, with D perhaps matching TRBD1 (5 bases). There are 15 residues in the CDR3. The V gene lost 4 bases and the J gene lost 9 bases, with 19 bases spanning the gap. Germline lookup yields CDR1 SGHTA and CDR2 FQGNSA. This CDR3 reads CASSSGQGGMGTIYF. The CDR3 nucleotides read TGTGCCAGCAGCTCTGGTCAGGGTGGAATGGGCACCATATATTTT.

The chain has TRBV5-1 and TRBJ1-3; TRBD1 might be the D (5 bases). The CDR3 consists of 19 residues. Trimming removed 4 bases from V and 0 bases from J, with 23 bases in between. CDR1 and CDR2 from the germline V gene are SGHRS and YFSETQ. The CDR3 spells CASSPRGVDTVYSGNTIYF. As DNA, the CDR3 is TGCGCCAGCAGCCCGCGGGGGGTGGACACAGTATACTCTGGAAACACCATATATTTT.

The chain recombines TRBV5-6 with TRBJ2-1; TRBD2 matches 15 bases. The CDR3 runs to 17 residues. Per germline, CDR1 SGHDT and CDR2 YYEEEE. V lost 4 bases, J lost 7 bases, and 9 bases stayed unmatched. For the CDR3, the DNA is TGTGCCAGCAGCCTGGGGACTAGCGGGGGGCCGTGGAATGAGCAGTTCTTC. This encodes CASSLGTSGGPWNEQFF.

The CDR3 region is CASSQRLAGSYNEQFF. CDR3 sequence (DNA): TGCGCCAGCAGCCAAAGACTAGCGGGGTCCTACAATGAGCAGTTCTTC. The chain couples TRBV4-1 to TRBJ2-1; 11 bases map to TRBD2. The CDR3 is 16 residues long. Unmatched junction bases numbered 1, after V lost 2 bases and J lost 1 base. Germline values: CDR1 MGHRA, CDR2 YSYEKL.

The chain is built from TRBV9 and TRBJ2-2, with TRBD1 as a possible D gene (6 bases). The CDR3 is 15 residues long. Trimming removed 0 bases at V and 6 bases at J, with 12 bases between. Germline lookup yields CDR1 SGDLS and CDR2 YYNGEE. In DNA, the CDR3 is TGTGCCAGCAGCGTAGCACAGGGTGGCCCCGGGGAGCTGTTTTTT. Protein product: CASSVAQGGPGELFF.

The chain has TRBV2 and TRBJ1-1; TRBD1 agrees at 9 bases. Per the germline V gene, CDR1 is SNHLY and CDR2 is FYNNEI. V lost 6 bases and J lost 1; bases outside the gene matches: 3. The CDR3 contains 14 residues. The CDR3 bases are TGTGCCAGCAGGTCACAGGGGGCGAACACTGAAGCTTTCTTT. As protein: CASRSQGANTEAFF. Together with reference TRBV2 and TRBJ1-1, the CDR3 gives the full variable domain: EPEVTQTPSHQVTQMGQEVILRCVPISNHLYFYWYRQILGQKVEFLVSFYNNEISEKSEIFDDQFSVERPDGSNFTLKIRSTKLEDSAMYFCASRSQGANTEAFFGQGTRLTVV.

This chain connects TRBV5-1 to TRBJ2-1, with a tentative D call TRBD1 (5 bases). The V and J ends lost 4 bases and 3 bases respectively, with 8 bases between them. CDR1 is SGHRS and CDR2 is YFSETQ in the germline V gene. The CDR3 has 13 amino acids. This CDR3 is CASSEDNYNEQFF. Here the CDR3 DNA reads TGCGCCAGCAGCGAGGACAACTACAATGAGCAGTTCTTC.

V is TRBV6-5 and J is TRBJ2-4; maybe TRBD2 (6 bases). In germline, CDR1 is MNHEY, CDR2 SVGAGI. The CDR3 runs 11 residues. The germline V and J ends were trimmed by 5 bases and 7 bases, with 6 bases remaining between them. The CDR3 nucleotides are TGTGCCAGCAGTGGAGGGAACATTCAGTACTTC. Its protein product is CASSGGNIQYF.

CDR3: CASSLSAPGTSGSGANVLTF. The CDR3 nucleotides are TGCGCCAGCAGCTTGAGTGCGCCCGGGACTAGCGGCTCTGGGGCCAACGTCCTGACTTTC. The chain uses TRBV5-1 and TRBJ2-6; 11 bases align to TRBD2. V lost 1 base to trimming and J lost 0 bases; unmatched junction nucleotides: 9. CDR3 length equals 20 residues. Germline lookup yields CDR1 SGHRS and CDR2 YFSETQ.

This clone was picked up one time. The chain links TRBV11-2 to TRBJ2-7, with 8 bases aligning to TRBD1. The V and J ends lost 5 bases and 2 bases, in that order; junction bases with no gene match: 5. The CDR3 is 14 amino acids. The germline V gene has CDR1 SGHAT and CDR2 FQNNGV. The CDR3 sequence is CASSPGTGTYEQYF. The CDR3 nucleotides are TGTGCCAGCAGCCCCGGGACAGGAACCTACGAGCAGTACTTC.

The rearrangement uses TRBV6-1 and TRBJ1-2; 8 bases are shared with TRBD1. CDR3 length: 15 amino acids. V lost 7 bases and J lost 0; bases outside the gene matches: 7. Germline V gene sequence: CDR1 MNHNS, CDR2 SASEGT. Written as DNA, the CDR3 is TGTGCCAGCAATAAGGGGACAGGAGCTAACTATGGCTACACCTTC. It codes for CASNKGTGANYGYTF.

This chain joins TRBV7-2 and TRBJ1-1; unclear D gene. CDR3 length equals 15 residues. Germline V gives CDR1 SGHTA, CDR2 FQGNSA. V was pared by 1 base and J by 4 bases, with 13 bases between. The CDR3 sequence: CASSLEFLGSTEAFF. The CDR3 DNA follows: TGTGCCAGCAGCTTAGAATTTCTGGGGAGCACTGAAGCTTTCTTT. The whole variable domain, remainder taken from reference TRBV7-2 and TRBJ1-1, is GAGVSQSPSNKVTEKGKDVELRCDPISGHTALYWYRQSLGQGLEFLIYFQGNSAPDKSGLPSDRFSAERTGGSVSTLTIQRTQQEDSAVYLCASSLEFLGSTEAFFGQGTRLTVV.

This chain connects TRBV5-1 to TRBJ2-1; a possible D gene is TRBD2 (5 bases). Trimming took 2 bases from V and 3 from J, leaving 9 bases between them. The CDR3 has 14 amino acids. The germline V gene encodes CDR1 SGHRS and CDR2 YFSETQ. The DNA for the CDR3 is TGCGCCAGCAGCTTCGTCCGGGACTACAATGAGCAGTTCTTC. Translation gives CASSFVRDYNEQFF.

Worth noting for this clone: The junction departs from the called germline gene at one end, perhaps through a read error. The rearrangement joins TRBV30 to TRBJ1-2; maybe TRBD2 (7 bases). The DNA end is a closer match to TRBJ2-7, so the J assignment may be wrong. The CDR3 extends over 12 amino acids. Germline CDR1 is GTSNPN and CDR2 is SVGIG (reference sequence). The CDR3 spells CAGRETGGLQYF. The DNA for the CDR3 is TGTGCCGGGAGGGAGACAGGAGGATTGCAGTACTTC.

The rearrangement links TRBV2 to TRBJ1-3, with a weak D call TRBD1 (6 bases). CDR1 is SNHLY and CDR2 is FYNNEI in the germline V gene. CDR3 length equals 13 residues. Trimming took 7 bases from V and 2 from J, leaving 9 bases between them. Written as DNA, the CDR3 is TGTGCCAGCACCGGGACAACTGGAAACACCATATATTTT. This sequence encodes CASTGTTGNTIYF.

The V gene is TRBV9, the J gene TRBJ2-3, with 8 nucleotides matching TRBD1. V shed 3 bases and J 1 base; nucleotides not matched to a gene: 4. This CDR3 has 15 amino acids. The germline CDR1 and CDR2 sequences are SGDLS and YYNGEE. Here the CDR3 DNA reads TGTGCCAGCAGCGGATCGGGACAGGGCACAGATACGCAGTATTTT. It encodes CASSGSGQGTDTQYF.

A word on this clone: Other DNA sequences in this specimen translate into the identical CDR3. This chain uses TRBV5-1 with TRBJ2-5; perhaps TRBD2 as D (5 bases). Trimming left V 4 bases short and J 4 bases short, with 11 bases between. The germline CDR1 and CDR2 sequences are SGHRS and YFSETQ. CDR3 length: 13 amino acids. The CDR3 loop is CASSAGSGETQYF. In DNA, the CDR3 is TGCGCCAGCAGCGCGGGCAGCGGAGAGACCCAGTACTTC.

This rearrangement joins TRBV19 to TRBJ2-5; 9 nucleotides agree with TRBD1. The CDR3 runs to 17 residues. Trimming at V came to 4 bases and at J to 3 bases, leaving 12 bases not matched to a gene. Germline CDR1 and CDR2: LNHDA and SQIVND (reference sequence). Here the CDR3 DNA reads TGTGCCAGTAGTAACCCCAACGGACAGGGGAGCGAAGAGACCCAGTACTTC. Amino acids: CASSNPNGQGSEETQYF.

The chain is built from TRBV18 and TRBJ2-2; D may be TRBD2 (5 bases). The CDR3 has 16 amino acids. The germline V gene has CDR1 KGHSH and CDR2 LQKENI. V was shortened by 3 bases and J by 2 bases, with 13 bases between the two germline ends. Written as DNA, the CDR3 is TGTGCCAGCTCACCCGCCCTGGGAGCAAACACCGGGGAGCTGTTTTTT. It yields the protein CASSPALGANTGELFF.

The V call is TRBV10-1, the J call TRBJ2-7; D might be TRBD2 (6 bases). From germline, CDR1 is WNHNN and CDR2 SYGVQD (reference sequence). The CDR3 has 13 residues. Trimming took off 4 bases at V and 2 bases at J, with 9 bases between the two ends. The CDR3 loop reads CASSAGGPYEQYF. Written as DNA, the CDR3 is TGCGCCAGCAGTGCCGGAGGGCCCTACGAGCAGTACTTC.

This chain uses TRBV6-4 with TRBJ2-3; TRBD1 matches 10 bases. The CDR3 is 15 residues long. Germline CDR1 and CDR2: MRHNA and SNTAGT. The trim removed 5 bases at V and 1 base at J, leaving 3 bases unmatched. The CDR3, as DNA: TGTGCCAGCAGTCCCGGGACAGGGGGCACAGATACGCAGTATTTT. Translating it yields CASSPGTGGTDTQYF.